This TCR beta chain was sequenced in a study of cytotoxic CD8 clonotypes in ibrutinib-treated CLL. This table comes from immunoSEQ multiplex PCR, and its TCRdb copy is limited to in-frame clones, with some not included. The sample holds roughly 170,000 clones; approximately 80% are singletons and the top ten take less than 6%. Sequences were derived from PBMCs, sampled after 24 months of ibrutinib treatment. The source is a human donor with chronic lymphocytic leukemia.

CDR3 residues: CASSQDSGRNTIYF. CDR3 DNA: TGCGCCAGCAGCCAAGATTCCGGGAGGAACACCATATATTTT. This chain uses TRBV4-1 with TRBJ1-3; D gene ambiguous. Trimming removed 0 bases from V and 7 bases from J, with 10 bases in between. The V gene's germline CDR1 is MGHRA and CDR2 YSYEKL. The CDR3 has 14 residues.